The present T cell receptor beta chain was sequenced within a study of blood T cell repertoires in COVID-19. This CDR3 contains 16 residues. With 1 base clipped from V and 7 bases from J, the junction kept 3 bases outside the gene matches. CDR1 and CDR2 (germline): LGHNA, YNFKEQ. Original processing methods: Scientists estimated how many nucleated cells there were by amplifying reference gene primers. Libraries were prepared by immunoSEQ multiplex PCR; TCRdb keeps only in-frame clonotypes and omits some of them. The V and J calls and clone size are taken from that table; D and trimming were inferred from the DNA. In the table there are around 70,000 clones, roughly 91% of which are singletons.

Source material: peripheral blood. This TCR came from a woman of 80 years or more with active or convalescent COVID-19. This chain connects TRBV4-2 to TRBJ2-3; 15 nucleotides line up with TRBD2. CDR3 sequence reads: CASSQGTSGGANTQYF. The CDR3 DNA is TGTGCCAGCAGCCAAGGGACTAGCGGGGGGGCAAATACGCAGTATTTT.